This T cell receptor (beta chain) was captured by sequencing in a study of T-cell reconstitution after alpha-beta-depleted transplantation in children (dated by TCRdb to 2016 to 2017). For the wider study: Using TCR repertoire profiling, the study followed T-cell immune reconstitution in a quantitative way in children after TCRalphabeta/CD19-depleted allogeneic hematopoietic cell transplantation.

The CDR3 covers 14 residues, taking in both the cysteine and the phenylalanine. Left in the record is the CDR3 DNA by itself, 42 bases read in frame from the first base. The germline V end is reduced by 6 bases and the J end by 4 bases; junction bases left unmatched: 7. Concerning this clonotype: The clone's antigen remains unknown. The sample holds no much larger clone one base away, and base qualities are not on file.

Study-level results and caveats: In some patients, the high TCRbeta diversity seen at day 60 was put down to recipient T cells and intrathymic progenitors that had survived conditioning. Over subsequent months, a decline in hyperexpanded clone frequencies was noted, and after one year, T-cell counts and TCRbeta diversity were mostly ascribed to newly produced T cells. The apparently early alphabetaT-cell count recovery about two months after transplant was reportedly dependent on only several hundred rapidly expanded clones derived from non-depleted graft cells.

Library preparation used PCR. Instrument used: Illumina HiSeq 2500. TCR libraries were prepared with molecular barcoding, using unique molecular identifiers to normalize TCRbeta repertoire quantification. Clones were called with MiXCR by TCRdb after fastp trimmed the public reads at Q25, and only in-frame beta chains were retained. CDR3 protein duplicates are merged, each entry listing the most common genes and DNA. The sample table records some 840,000 distinct CDR3 sequences; 15% to 20% of these occur just once. Of the sample, about 4.6% falls within the top ten clones. Sample treatment or condition, as interpreted from the label and publication: allogeneic hematopoietic cell transplantation with graft depleted of TCRalphabeta T cells and CD19 B cells. The children who served as transplant recipients had been given grafts of TCRalphabeta/CD19-depleted allogeneic hematopoietic cells.

Sequenced material: PBMCs, mostly from graft donor cells, taken 360 days after TCRalphabeta/CD19-depleted stem cell transplant. The rearrangement joined TRBV12-3 or TRBV12-4 to TRBJ2-3; 7 bases in the junction line up with TRBD2. This TCR was recovered from a male patient younger than 18 who had a stem cell transplant for acute lymphoblastic leukemia, so the T cells may come from the graft donor. The CDR3 reads as follows: CASRNSGRADTQYF. The DNA sequence is TGTGCCAGCAGGAACTCGGGGAGGGCAGATACGCAGTATTTT.